These T cell receptor beta chains were read from a single sample in a study of identical twins. Using its own MiXCR run on the 5' RACE reads, TCRdb lists one record per CDR3 protein. The repertoire consists of hundreds of thousands of distinct CDR3 sequences, with more than 13% occurring once and the leading ten covering around 9%. The sequencing sample was made of memory (CD45RO+) T cells sorted from blood. The receptor source for this set is a young woman in good health. The CDR3 runs from the conserved cysteine through the conserved F or W.

cdr3_aa	cdr3_length	v_call	j_call
CASSETVMNTEAFF	14	TRBV9	TRBJ1-1
CSAREEGEDRGDEQYF	16	TRBV20-1	TRBJ2-7
CASSPSGPKETQYF	14	TRBV7-3	TRBJ2-5
CASTDPATNEKLFF	14	TRBV5-1	TRBJ1-4
CSARDPGGASDYGYTF	16	TRBV20-1	TRBJ1-2
CASSLAGDRGNTIYF	15	TRBV5-1	TRBJ1-3
CASSLGQSNTEAFF	14	TRBV5-1	TRBJ1-1
CSASKGLGETQYF	13	TRBV20-1	TRBJ2-5
CASRRTSATYEQYF	14	TRBV12-3/TRBV12-4	TRBJ2-7
CASSYTGGWQETQYF	15	TRBV7-9	TRBJ2-5
CASSQTGGVAEAFF	14	TRBV3-1	TRBJ1-1
CASSSPGTGKGYTF	14	TRBV5-1	TRBJ1-2
CASSRRQGGSGNTIYF	16	TRBV12-3/TRBV12-4	TRBJ1-3
CASSQGSRDRGGEAFF	16	TRBV4-3	TRBJ1-1
CASSLSVGRTYEQYF	15	TRBV27	TRBJ2-7
CASSLSGNEQYF	12	TRBV5-1	TRBJ2-7
CASGRVANQPQHF	13	TRBV5-5	TRBJ1-5
CATSDPVAGLQYF	13	TRBV24-1	TRBJ2-3
CASGSGIDYGYTF	13	TRBV12-5	TRBJ1-2
CASSQERTGQETQYF	15	TRBV4-2	TRBJ2-5
CSAGGTSGSWEQYF	14	TRBV20-1	TRBJ2-7
CASSLRDRGIYGYTF	15	TRBV6-1	TRBJ1-2
CSAGDLGLSYNEQFF	15	TRBV20-1	TRBJ2-1
CASSSGRQAREKLFF	15	TRBV12-3/TRBV12-4	TRBJ1-4
CASSLYPHGGPNEQFF	16	TRBV27	TRBJ2-1
CASSVDGGLVNEQFF	15	TRBV9	TRBJ2-1
CASTEWWVNIQYF	13	TRBV2	TRBJ2-4
CASRSGFTDTQYF	13	TRBV6-2/TRBV6-3	TRBJ2-3
CASSATSRYEQYF	13	TRBV27	TRBJ2-7
CASILHGFSEAFF	13	TRBV12-3/TRBV12-4	TRBJ1-1
CASSPPSGTGELFF	14	TRBV11-2	TRBJ2-2
CASSQSLAAAYEQYF	15	TRBV4-3	TRBJ2-7
CASSFVSDGETQYF	14	TRBV12-3/TRBV12-4	TRBJ2-5
CATSEYRDGEQFF	13	TRBV24-1	TRBJ2-1
CAGERELGHNEQFF	14	TRBV7-9	TRBJ2-1
CATSDRLAGDTGELFF	16	TRBV24-1	TRBJ2-2
CASSRVATNSYNEQFF	16	TRBV6-2/TRBV6-3	TRBJ2-1
CASSPRARDPDTQYF	15	TRBV9	TRBJ2-3
CAIHSREAGEQFF	13	TRBV10-3	TRBJ2-1
CSASRGTPPLEDTQYF	16	TRBV20-1	TRBJ2-3
CSAPPQGNTEAFF	13	TRBV20-1	TRBJ1-1
CASSYKSMGNQPQHF	15	TRBV6-2/TRBV6-3	TRBJ1-5
CSASSGLAYEQYF	13	TRBV20-1	TRBJ2-7
CASTRTLGLNTEAFF	15	TRBV11-2	TRBJ1-1
CASSLGRLAGGPNTQYF	17	TRBV5-1	TRBJ2-3